What follows are 28 T cell receptor beta chains derived from one specimen sequenced in a study of T-cell reconstitution after alpha-beta-depleted transplantation in children. The TCRbeta library incorporated unique molecular identifiers. TCRdb called the PCR reads again in MiXCR, with one record for every CDR3 protein. The top ten clones hold 14% of a sample with 450,000 to 550,000 distinct CDR3 sequences, 11% of them seen once. The sample consisted of PBMCs, mostly from graft donor cells, taken 180 days after TCRalphabeta/CD19-depleted stem cell transplant. The receptors shown here come from a female patient under 10 years old who had a stem cell transplant for aplastic anemia, so the T cells may come from the graft donor.

The rearrangement joins TRBV6-1 to TRBJ2-6; D remains ambiguous. Germline CDR1 reads MNHNS; CDR2 reads SASEGT. This CDR3 is built from 13 residues. The germline V and J ends were trimmed by 7 bases and 2 bases, with 6 bases remaining between them. The CDR3 loop is CASISPGANVLTF. DNA of the CDR3: TGTGCCAGCATCTCCCCTGGGGCCAACGTCCTGACTTTC.

The chain employs TRBV7-2 and TRBJ2-5; 7 nucleotides agree with TRBD2. This CDR3 comprises 15 residues. Germline lookup yields CDR1 SGHTA and CDR2 FQGNSA. With V trimmed by 5 bases and J by 1 base, 7 bases remained unmatched. CDR3 loop: CASSPGLHTQETQYF. Written as DNA, the CDR3 is TGTGCCAGCAGCCCGGGACTACATACCCAAGAGACCCAGTACTTC.

In its sample, this clonotype was seen a few times. This chain connects TRBV7-9 to TRBJ2-1; 9 nucleotides match TRBD1. Looked up from germline, CDR1 is SEHNR and CDR2 is FQNEAQ (reference sequence). The junction had 2 bases not matched to a gene; V was cut back by 1 base and J by 4 bases. The CDR3 consists of 15 residues. CDR3 loop: CASSLDRGRYNEQFF. The DNA for the CDR3 is TGTGCCAGCAGCTTAGACAGGGGGCGTTACAATGAGCAGTTCTTC.

Only a few counts were recorded for this clonotype. The chain uses TRBV12-3 or TRBV12-4 and TRBJ2-7; possibly TRBD2 for D (5 bases). The CDR3 sequence is 14 residues long. V gave up 3 bases and J gave up 4 bases, with 13 bases separating them. This chain's CDR3 is CASSFYWRGYEQYF. CDR3 bases: TGTGCCAGCAGTTTTTACTGGCGCGGGTACGAGCAGTACTTC.

This clonotype was seen at least ten times. The chain recombines TRBV20-1 with TRBJ2-5; no clear D gene. The CDR3 is made up of 14 amino acids. The germline CDR1 and CDR2 sequences are DFQATT and SNEGSKA (reference sequence). With 3 bases removed from V and 5 bases from J, the gap between germline ends came to 16 bases. As DNA, the CDR3 is TGCAGTGCTAGGCCCATTCTGAACATGGAGACCCAGTACTTC. It is translated as CSARPILNMETQYF.

The CDR3 coding sequence is TGCAGCGCCTGGGGCGATGCTAGCACAGATACGCAGTATTTT. It codes for CSAWGDASTDTQYF. This rearrangement joins TRBV29-1 to TRBJ2-3; weak D call: TRBD1 (5 bases). The V end lost 7 bases, the J end lost 0 bases, and 14 bases lay between the germline ends. Germline V gives CDR1 SQVTM, CDR2 ANQGSEA. This CDR3 region has 14 residues.

This rearrangement joins TRBV5-4 to TRBJ1-5; D perhaps matches TRBD1 (5 bases). Germline CDR1 is SGHNT and CDR2 is YYREEE (reference sequence). The CDR3 has 19 residues. Trimming removed 0 bases from V and 3 bases from J, with 22 bases in between. CDR3 coding DNA: TGTGCCAGCAGCTTGGACGGGGACCGAATACAGATTATCAATCAGCCCCAGCATTTT. Translated, it gives CASSLDGDRIQIINQPQHF.

Remarks on this clonotype: The germline gene is not matched at one end of the junction; a read error may be the cause. The V gene is TRBV27, the J gene TRBJ2-2, with TRBD1 matching 7 bases. Germline CDR1 and CDR2: MNHEY and SMNVEV (reference sequence). This CDR3 region has 15 residues. The DNA of the CDR3 is TGTGCCAGCAGCCACGGGACAGCTTCCACCCGGGAGCTGTTTTTT. Encoded protein: CASSHGTASTRELFF.

The V and J genes are TRBV27 and TRBJ2-3; TRBD2 aligns across 7 bases. Germline loops: CDR1 MNHEY, CDR2 SMNVEV (reference sequence). The CDR3 length is 15 residues. V shed 7 bases, J shed 4 bases, and the junction held 11 bases outside the gene matches. The CDR3 bases are TGTGCCAGCAACCCGGGACTAACCTCATCAGATACGCAGTATTTT. It is translated as CASNPGLTSSDTQYF.

The chain couples TRBV7-7 to TRBJ2-3, with D perhaps matching TRBD2 (5 bases). Trimming took off 5 bases at V and 6 bases at J, with 15 bases between the two ends. Germline CDR1 SSHAT, CDR2 FNYEAQ (reference sequence). The CDR3 has 14 amino acids. The CDR3 region is CASSQGSPGDTQYF. The DNA of the CDR3 is TGTGCCAGCAGCCAAGGATCCCCGGGGGATACGCAGTATTTT.

The chain couples TRBV7-2 to TRBJ1-4; D is possibly TRBD1 (6 bases). CDR1 SGHTA and CDR2 FQGNSA come from the germline V gene. CDR3 length: 16 residues. Trimming shortened V by 1 base and J by 7 bases, and 16 bases separated the two germline ends. The CDR3: CASSLVWDNQGEKLFF. As DNA, the CDR3 is TGTGCCAGCAGCTTAGTCTGGGACAACCAAGGTGAAAAACTGTTTTTT.

V is TRBV28 and J is TRBJ1-5; D is perhaps TRBD1 (6 bases). Trimming took 3 bases from V and 7 from J, leaving 13 bases between them. This CDR3 is built from 14 residues. In germline, CDR1 is MDHEN, CDR2 SYDVKM. The CDR3 region is CASSFGRGGQPQHF. CDR3 bases: TGTGCCAGCAGTTTCGGCAGGGGAGGACAGCCCCAGCATTTT.

The chain employs TRBV15 and TRBJ1-5; no clear D. CDR1 is LNHNV, CDR2 YYDKDF, per germline (reference sequence). The CDR3 is made up of 15 amino acids. The V end lost 5 bases, the J end lost 5 bases, and 16 bases lay between the germline ends. CDR3 coding DNA: TGTGCCACCAGCTGGTGGACTTCTTCGTATCAGCCCCAGCATTTT. Translated: CATSWWTSSYQPQHF.

DNA of the CDR3: TGTGCCAGCAGCTTAGAGGCAGAGGACTATGGCTACACCTTC. Translation gives CASSLEAEDYGYTF. V is TRBV7-6 and J is TRBJ1-2; no clear D. The germline V gene has CDR1 SGHVS and CDR2 FNYEAQ. Between the trimmed V and J ends, which lost 1 base and 3 bases, there was a span of 9 bases. The CDR3 loop spans 14 amino acids.

The table lists this clonotype with many counts. The V and J genes are TRBV20-1 and TRBJ2-2, with TRBD1 as a possible D gene (5 bases). The CDR3 is 14 amino acids. CDR1 is DFQATT and CDR2 is SNEGSKA in the germline V gene (reference sequence). Trimming left V 3 bases short and J 0 bases short, with 8 bases between. CDR3: CSARSRANTGELFF. The CDR3 DNA follows: TGCAGTGCTAGGTCCAGGGCGAACACCGGGGAGCTGTTTTTT.

The V gene is TRBV12-3 or TRBV12-4, the J gene TRBJ2-7; 7 bases align to TRBD1. J lost 7 bases, V lost 5 bases, and 8 bases had no gene match. The CDR3 covers 13 residues. The chain's CDR3 is CASSPDRVQEQYF. In nucleotides, the CDR3 is TGTGCCAGCAGTCCTGACAGGGTCCAGGAGCAGTACTTC.

This clonotype was found a few times. The rearrangement joins TRBV20-1 to TRBJ2-1; no reliable D call. Germline lookup yields CDR1 DFQATT and CDR2 SNEGSKA (reference sequence). The length of the CDR3 is 14 residues. Trimming pared 1 base from V and 8 bases from J, leaving 15 bases between. CDR3 in amino acids: CSARGRLIRDEQFF. CDR3 nucleotide sequence: TGCAGTGCTAGAGGCAGACTCATTAGGGATGAGCAGTTCTTC.

The V and J genes are TRBV5-1 and TRBJ1-4; weak D call: TRBD1 (5 bases). V was clipped by 4 bases and J by 8 bases, with 18 bases between them. This CDR3 comprises 15 residues. Germline lookup yields CDR1 SGHRS and CDR2 YFSETQ. The CDR3 sequence is CASSIGGDSREKLFF. In DNA form, the CDR3 reads TGCGCCAGCAGCATCGGCGGGGACTCGAGGGAAAAACTGTTTTTT.

Ten or more counts support this clonotype. This chain connects TRBV9 to TRBJ2-1; TRBD2 aligns across 11 bases. This CDR3 spans 15 amino acids. Per germline, CDR1 SGDLS and CDR2 YYNGEE. V lost 1 base to trimming and J lost 7 bases; unmatched junction nucleotides: 4. Written as DNA, the CDR3 is TGTGCCAGCAGCGTACTAGCGGGAGGTGAAAATGAGCAGTTCTTC. Amino acids: CASSVLAGGENEQFF. The complete variable domain, with remaining parts taken from reference TRBV9 and TRBJ2-1, reads DSGVTQTPKHLITATGQRVTLRCSPRSGDLSVYWYQQSLDQGLQFLIQYYNGEERAKGNILERFSAQQFPDLHSELNLSSLELGDSALYFCASSVLAGGENEQFFGPGTRLTVL.

This clonotype occurred a few times. In nucleotides, the CDR3 is TGTGCCATCAGTGAGTCAGGAGAATACCAAGAGACCCAGTACTTC. Amino acids: CAISESGEYQETQYF. This rearrangement joins TRBV10-3 to TRBJ2-5, with D unresolved. The ends were cut back, 0 bases at V and 0 bases at J, with 8 bases in the middle. Germline values: CDR1 ENHRY, CDR2 SYGVKD. This CDR3 spans 15 amino acids.

This clonotype showed up just a few times. This chain joins TRBV20-1 and TRBJ2-7; 13 bases agree with TRBD2. CDR1 DFQATT and CDR2 SNEGSKA come from the germline V gene (reference sequence). The CDR3 extends over 14 amino acids. The V gene end was trimmed by 6 bases and the J gene end by 3 bases; junction bases not matched to a gene: 5. The CDR3 spells CSAWTSGSDYEQYF. The DNA for the CDR3 is TGCAGTGCCTGGACTAGCGGGAGTGACTACGAGCAGTACTTC.

About this clonotype itself: This may arise from a read error, as a much more abundant clone is one base away. It is likely a read error, because the conserved phenylalanine at the end of the CDR3 is missing. J is TRBJ1-1 and V is TRBV5-1, with D hard to call. V was trimmed by 0 bases and J by 1 base, leaving 10 bases between them. Per germline, CDR1 SGHRS and CDR2 YFSETQ. The CDR3 extends over 15 amino acids. The CDR3 DNA is TGCGCCAGCAGCTTGGTTCTGGGGAAGAACACTGAAGCTTTCCTT. It specifies CASSLVLGKNTEAFL.

The J gene is TRBJ2-2, the V gene TRBV20-1; 11 bases map to TRBD2. CDR3 length: 14 residues. In germline, CDR1 is DFQATT, CDR2 SNEGSKA (reference sequence). J lost 8 bases, V lost 6 bases, and 8 bases had no gene match. CDR3 nucleotides: TGCAGTGCCTCGACTAGCGGGGACCCTGGGGAGCTGTTTTTT. Amino acids: CSASTSGDPGELFF.

This clonotype was recorded at least ten times. The chain has TRBV4-3 and TRBJ2-1; D gene uncertain. CDR3 size: 13 residues. CDR1 and CDR2 from the germline V gene are LGHNA and YSLEER. The V and J ends lost 1 base and 5 bases respectively, with 6 bases between them. The CDR3, as DNA: TGCGCCAGCAGCCAAGTGGGCGACAATGAGCAGTTCTTC. As protein: CASSQVGDNEQFF.

The rearrangement uses TRBV5-1 and TRBJ1-1; weak D call: TRBD1 (6 bases). Trimming removed 0 bases from V and 9 bases from J, with 18 bases in between. This CDR3 is 15 amino acids long. Looked up from germline, CDR1 is SGHRS and CDR2 is YFSETQ. The CDR3 sequence: CASSLVAGGERQAFF. CDR3 in DNA: TGCGCCAGCAGCTTGGTAGCGGGGGGCGAACGGCAAGCTTTCTTT.

The V gene is TRBV6-1, the J gene TRBJ1-5; D not resolved. This CDR3 is built from 13 residues. V lost 6 bases and J 2 bases, leaving 8 bases between the germline ends. Germline loops: CDR1 MNHNS, CDR2 SASEGT. The CDR3 reads CASSANGNQPQHF. The CDR3 nucleotides read TGTGCCAGCAGCGCAAATGGCAATCAGCCCCAGCATTTT.

Here the CDR3 reads CASSFDPTGANEKLFF. The DNA for the CDR3 is TGTGCCAGCAGCTTCGACCCGACAGGGGCTAATGAAAAACTGTTTTTT. This chain uses TRBV7-9 with TRBJ1-4; 8 bases fit TRBD1. The CDR3 extends over 16 amino acids. The V gene end was trimmed by 3 bases and the J gene end by 3 bases; junction bases not matched to a gene: 6. Germline V lookup: CDR1 SEHNR, CDR2 FQNEAQ (reference sequence).

This clonotype has a handful of counts. The rearrangement joins TRBV5-1 to TRBJ1-1; tentative D call: TRBD1 (6 bases). The germline V gene encodes CDR1 SGHRS and CDR2 YFSETQ. The CDR3 has 19 amino acids. V dropped 4 bases and J dropped 6 bases, with 31 bases sitting between them. In DNA, the CDR3 is TGCGCCAGCAGCGGAAATACAAGGGGGGGCGCAAATGTGTTCGCTGAAGCTTTCTTT. This sequence encodes CASSGNTRGGANVFAEAFF.